The 26 T cell receptor beta chains presented below share a single source sample, sequenced in a study of blood T cell repertoires in COVID-19. TCRdb's table, derived via immunoSEQ multiplex PCR, lists solely in-frame clones and lacks some. The sample records 150,000 to 250,000 clones, roughly 94% being singletons. Sequenced: peripheral blood. The receptors were gathered from a man aged 30 to 39 with COVID-19, enrolled during active disease.

This chain connects TRBV5-1 to TRBJ1-2; D call uncertain. Germline V lookup: CDR1 SGHRS, CDR2 YFSETQ. This CDR3 region has 14 residues. V was shortened by 3 bases and J by 0 bases, with 9 bases between the two germline ends. The CDR3 DNA is TGCGCCAGCAGCTATGAGTTCCCTAACTATGGCTACACCTTC. It yields the protein CASSYEFPNYGYTF. Complete variable domain (other parts from reference TRBV5-1 and TRBJ1-2): KAGVTQTPRYLIKTRGQQVTLSCSPISGHRSVSWYQQTPGQGLQFLFEYFSETQRNKGNFPGRFSGRQFSNSRSEMNVSTLELGDSALYLCASSYEFPNYGYTFGSGTRLTVV.

About this clone: The same CDR3 is also encoded by other DNA sequences in this sample. V usage is TRBV5-1 and J usage is TRBJ1-5; the match to TRBD1 covers 7 bases. CDR1 SGHRS and CDR2 YFSETQ come from the germline V gene. J gave up 2 bases and V 4 bases, and 3 bases lay outside the gene matches. This CDR3 has 14 residues. CDR3 sequence reads: CASSLTGGNQPQHF. The CDR3 nucleotides read TGCGCCAGCAGCCTCACAGGGGGCAATCAGCCCCAGCATTTT.

The chain carries TRBV19 and TRBJ2-7; 7 bases are a match to TRBD2. V dropped 5 bases and J dropped 0; count of bases not matched to a gene: 1. The CDR3 length is 13 residues. The V gene's germline CDR1 is LNHDA and CDR2 SQIVND (reference sequence). This CDR3 reads CASSASGSYEQYF. The CDR3 DNA is TGTGCCAGTAGTGCTAGCGGCTCCTACGAGCAGTACTTC.

The chain combines TRBV7-2 with TRBJ2-2; TRBD2 aligns across 8 bases. CDR1 is SGHTA, CDR2 FQGNSA, per germline. The length of the CDR3 is 15 residues. J was trimmed by 4 bases and V by 6 bases; bases with no gene match: 7. The DNA of the CDR3 is TGTGCCAGCAGGCGGAGCGGGGGCCCCACCGGGGAGCTGTTTTTT. As protein: CASRRSGGPTGELFF.

The J gene is TRBJ1-1, the V gene TRBV6-5; D uncertain. The V end was cut by 2 bases, the J end by 4 bases, with 14 bases between. The length of the CDR3 is 15 residues. Germline-derived CDR1 and CDR2 are MNHEY and SVGAGI. For the CDR3, the DNA is TGTGCCAGCAGTTACGCTGGTCAAGCGGGCACTGAAGCTTTCTTT. Amino acid sequence: CASSYAGQAGTEAFF.

The V call is TRBV6-1, the J call TRBJ1-1; no reliable D call. The V gene lost 2 bases and the J gene lost 4 bases, with 11 bases spanning the gap. Germline V gene sequence: CDR1 MNHNS, CDR2 SASEGT. The CDR3 totals 14 residues. CDR3 sequence reads: CASSESWAGTEAFF. The CDR3 nucleotides read TGTGCCAGCAGTGAATCGTGGGCAGGCACTGAAGCTTTCTTT.

J is TRBJ1-2 and V is TRBV10-3, with TRBD1 identical over 11 bases. J gave up 6 bases and V 4 bases, and 7 bases lay outside the gene matches. Germline V CDR1 and CDR2: ENHRY, SYGVKD. The CDR3 consists of 15 residues. The CDR3 is CAISVGQGALNGYTF. For the CDR3, the DNA is TGTGCCATCAGTGTTGGACAGGGGGCTTTGAATGGCTACACCTTC.

V is TRBV7-9 and J is TRBJ2-2, with 7 bases lining up with TRBD2. Germline CDR1 and CDR2: SEHNR and FQNEAQ (reference sequence). The CDR3 extends over 16 amino acids. With V trimmed by 4 bases and J by 7 bases, 12 bases remained unmatched. Here the CDR3 reads CASSSIPGGRFGELFF. The DNA for the CDR3 is TGTGCCAGCAGCTCGATACCGGGGGGACGTTTCGGGGAGCTGTTTTTT.

This clone occurred once. The same CDR3 can be traced to other DNA sequences in this sample. This chain links TRBV9 with TRBJ2-1, with D maybe TRBD2 (6 bases). This CDR3 spans 15 amino acids. Germline CDR1 and CDR2: SGDLS and YYNGEE. V dropped 2 bases and J dropped 0 bases, with 9 bases sitting between them. CDR3 sequence reads: CASSVVGGSYNEQFF. The CDR3 DNA reads TGTGCCAGCAGCGTTGTCGGGGGCTCCTACAATGAGCAGTTCTTC. Using reference TRBV9 and TRBJ2-1 for the parts outside the CDR3, the full variable domain is DSGVTQTPKHLITATGQRVTLRCSPRSGDLSVYWYQQSLDQGLQFLIQYYNGEERAKGNILERFSAQQFPDLHSELNLSSLELGDSALYFCASSVVGGSYNEQFFGPGTRLTVL.

The chain recombines TRBV30 with TRBJ2-7; D is perhaps TRBD2 (6 bases). CDR3 size: 15 residues. The V end lost 5 bases, the J end lost 5 bases, and 22 bases lay between the germline ends. Germline CDR1 and CDR2: GTSNPN and SVGIG (reference sequence). CDR3 protein: CAWATSGVAPNEQYF. CDR3 sequence (DNA): TGTGCCTGGGCCACCTCGGGGGTAGCCCCCAACGAGCAGTACTTC.

The chain uses TRBV2 and TRBJ2-5; D not certain. This CDR3 is built from 13 residues. The germline V gene has CDR1 SNHLY and CDR2 FYNNEI. V lost 4 bases to trimming and J lost 2 bases, with 8 bases between them. DNA of the CDR3: TGTGCCAGCAGTGGAGTCAGGCAAGAGACCCAGTACTTC. Translating gives CASSGVRQETQYF.

The chain uses TRBV2 and TRBJ2-7, with D maybe TRBD1 (5 bases). Germline V gene lookup returns CDR1 SNHLY and CDR2 FYNNEI. The CDR3 is made up of 15 amino acids. V shed 4 bases and J shed 3 bases, with 16 bases lying between them. CDR3 in amino acids: CASSVMVQENYEQYF. The CDR3 nucleotides read TGTGCCAGCAGTGTTATGGTACAGGAGAACTACGAGCAGTACTTC. Using reference TRBV2 and TRBJ2-7 for the parts outside the CDR3, the full variable domain is EPEVTQTPSHQVTQMGQEVILRCVPISNHLYFYWYRQILGQKVEFLVSFYNNEISEKSEIFDDQFSVERPDGSNFTLKIRSTKLEDSAMYFCASSVMVQENYEQYFGPGTRLTVT.

The chain employs TRBV6-5 and TRBJ1-5; tentatively, D is TRBD1 (5 bases). CDR3 length: 14 amino acids. Germline V gene data show CDR1 as MNHEY and CDR2 as SVGAGI. The V and J ends lost 4 bases and 5 bases respectively, with 12 bases between them. CDR3 in amino acids: CASSWGTGDQPQHF. In nucleotides, the CDR3 is TGTGCCAGCAGTTGGGGAACAGGAGATCAGCCCCAGCATTTT.

V gene TRBV9 combines with J gene TRBJ2-1; TRBD1 aligns across 10 bases. CDR3 length: 18 amino acids. J was trimmed by 3 bases and V by 3 bases; bases with no gene match: 12. Germline CDR1 reads SGDLS; CDR2 reads YYNGEE. The CDR3: CASSGRDRGFKGYNEQFF. CDR3 coding DNA: TGTGCCAGCAGCGGCCGGGACAGGGGATTTAAGGGCTACAATGAGCAGTTCTTC.

This clone was observed a few times. The chain joins TRBV18 to TRBJ1-1; perhaps TRBD1 as D (5 bases). CDR1 KGHSH and CDR2 LQKENI come from the germline V gene. The CDR3 has 12 residues. V lost 0 bases and J 13 bases, leaving 12 bases between the germline ends. CDR3 loop: CASSPPQGEDFF. The CDR3 DNA follows: TGTGCCAGCTCACCACCTCAAGGGGAGGATTTCTTT. The full variable domain, its missing parts supplied by reference TRBV18 and TRBJ1-1, is NAGVMQNPRHLVRRRGQEARLRCSPMKGHSHVYWYRQLPEEGLKFMVYLQKENIIDESGMPKERFSAEFPKEGPSILRIQQVVRGDSAAYFCASSPPQGEDFFGQGTRLTVV.

The rearrangement joins TRBV10-3 to TRBJ1-2; the D gene is possibly TRBD1 (5 bases). CDR1 and CDR2 from the germline V gene are ENHRY and SYGVKD. Trimming cost V 8 bases and J 6 bases, with 16 bases left between them. This CDR3 spans 13 amino acids. The CDR3 bases are TGTGCCATCGCTGGACAATTTAATAATGGCTACACCTTC. Translating gives CAIAGQFNNGYTF.

Note on this clone: Other DNA sequences in the same sample also yield this CDR3. This chain links TRBV6-5 with TRBJ1-2, with D tentatively TRBD1 (6 bases). This CDR3 contains 14 residues. The V end lost 0 bases, the J end lost 1 base, and 6 bases lay between the germline ends. Germline CDR1 MNHEY, CDR2 SVGAGI. CDR3 nucleotides: TGTGCCAGCAGTTACTCAGGGGGTAACTATGGCTACACCTTC. Its protein product is CASSYSGGNYGYTF.

The DNA of the CDR3 is TGTGCCAGCAGCATTACCGGGACAGGCCCTGGAAACACCATATATTTT. It translates to CASSITGTGPGNTIYF. This chain links TRBV11-2 with TRBJ1-3, with 8 bases aligning to TRBD1. This CDR3 comprises 16 residues. Trimming took 5 bases from V and 2 from J; bases not matched to a gene: 8. The V gene's germline CDR1 is SGHAT and CDR2 FQNNGV.

V gene TRBV20-1 combines with J gene TRBJ1-2, with 7 bases matching TRBD1. The CDR3 contains 10 residues. The junction had 3 bases not matched to a gene; V was cut back by 6 bases and J by 8 bases. Germline V gene lookup returns CDR1 DFQATT and CDR2 SNEGSKA (reference sequence). The CDR3 reads CSAPTGGYTF. In DNA form, the CDR3 reads TGCAGTGCCCCGACAGGGGGCTACACCTTC.

This sequence joins TRBV29-1 and TRBJ1-4; 7 bases agree with TRBD1. V shed 6 bases and J 14 bases; nucleotides not matched to a gene: 15. In germline, CDR1 is SQVTM, CDR2 ANQGSEA. The CDR3 has 13 amino acids. Here the CDR3 DNA reads TGCAGCGTCGACCGGGTGGGGACAGAGAAGCTGTTTTTT. It yields the protein CSVDRVGTEKLFF.

Only one count was recorded for this clone. The chain links TRBV19 to TRBJ1-5; 9 bases are a match to TRBD1. V shed 6 bases, J shed 7 bases, and the junction held 10 bases outside the gene matches. Germline assignment: CDR1 LNHDA and CDR2 SQIVND (reference sequence). The CDR3 is 15 amino acids. Written as DNA, the CDR3 is TGTGCCAGTAGCGTACGGGACAGGGAACCCCAGCCCCAGCATTTT. Its protein product is CASSVRDREPQPQHF.

The chain carries TRBV11-1 and TRBJ1-1; 8 nucleotides agree with TRBD1. Per germline, CDR1 SGHAT and CDR2 FQDESV (reference sequence). The CDR3 runs to 15 residues. The trim removed 8 bases at V and 2 bases at J, leaving 10 bases unmatched. The CDR3, as DNA: TGTGCCAGCCAAGAGGCAGGGGGCACTAACACTGAAGCTTTCTTT. This gives the protein CASQEAGGTNTEAFF.

The V and J genes are TRBV5-6 and TRBJ1-3, with 7 bases aligning to TRBD1. This CDR3 is built from 15 residues. CDR1 is SGHDT, CDR2 YYEEEE, per germline. With V trimmed by 3 bases and J by 3 bases, 6 bases remained unmatched. The CDR3 spells CASSSDRVGGNTIYF. The CDR3 DNA follows: TGTGCCAGCAGCTCAGACAGGGTCGGTGGAAACACCATATATTTT.

This chain links TRBV19 with TRBJ1-2, with TRBD1 identical over 8 bases. The CDR3 has 14 amino acids. V was pared by 6 bases and J by 5 bases, with 8 bases of the junction left unmatched. Germline V CDR1 and CDR2: LNHDA, SQIVND (reference sequence). CDR3 residues: CASSPTGGTYGYTF. Here the CDR3 DNA reads TGTGCCAGTAGCCCAACAGGGGGAACATATGGCTACACCTTC.

This clone was counted only a few times. This chain joins TRBV3-1 (or the pseudogene TRBV3-2) and TRBJ1-2; no firm D call. The CDR3 is made up of 14 amino acids. Trimming took off 4 bases at V and 8 bases at J, with 17 bases between the two ends. Looked up from germline, CDR1 is LGHDT and CDR2 is YNNKEL (reference sequence). CDR3 protein: CASSPRTGAGGYTF. The CDR3 DNA reads as TGTGCCAGCAGCCCTCGGACGGGTGCGGGAGGCTACACCTTC.

CDR3 DNA sequence: TGTGCCAGCAGCTCACCCCCCGGTGGACAGGGGGGGTACGAGCAGTACTTC. As protein: CASSSPPGGQGGYEQYF. V gene TRBV7-9 combines with J gene TRBJ2-7, with TRBD1 matching 10 bases. The CDR3 contains 17 residues. The V and J ends lost 4 bases and 4 bases, in that order; junction bases with no gene match: 13. Germline CDR1 reads SEHNR; CDR2 reads FQNEAQ (reference sequence).